These T cell receptor beta chains were read from a single sample in a study of T cells in severe cutaneous drug reactions. Following a re-call of the multiplex PCR reads, TCRdb has one entry per CDR3 protein and lacks DNA. Its table records 1,000 to 1,500 distinct CDR3 sequences. The sample comprised cells from a skin blister. The receptor set was obtained from a human donor with Stevens-Johnson syndrome, a severe cutaneous drug reaction. CDR3s include the opening cysteine and the closing phenylalanine or tryptophan. Fields, in order: CDR3 length, clone size, J gene, V gene, CDR3 protein. Clone size, where shown, is once, few, many, or a class for clones that have expanded.

>15|large|TRBJ2-7|TRBV10-3
CAIRSTSGGSYEQYF
>15|large|TRBJ2-3|TRBV24-1
CATSPPGQGADTQYF
>15|-|TRBJ2-3|TRBV5-1
CASSPGLAGGDTQYF
>14|large|TRBJ2-1|TRBV11-1
CASSLRGPYNEQFF
>14|medium-sized|TRBJ2-1|TRBV10-1
CASSESSGRETQFF
>13|medium-sized|TRBJ2-7|TRBV20-1
CSARVGRGYEQYF
>15|medium-sized|TRBJ2-5|TRBV7-9
CASSSPTGLQETQYF
>14|-|TRBJ1-1|TRBV5-1
CASSTTGGNTEAFF
>15|medium-sized|TRBJ2-1|TRBV7-8
CASSLRRGAGETQFF
>15|medium-sized|TRBJ2-1|TRBV5-4
CASREALADYNEQFF
>13|large|TRBJ2-7|TRBV6-5
CASIGGFPYEQYF
>14|medium-sized|TRBJ2-1|TRBV7-7
CASSLQGMRETQFF
>15|large|TRBJ1-5|TRBV18
CASAREGLGNQPQHF
>13|medium-sized|TRBJ2-1|TRBV12-3/TRBV12-4
CASSLTRSETQFF
>11|medium-sized|TRBJ2-3|TRBV19
CASRITDTQYF
>15|-|TRBJ2-1|TRBV20-1
CSASWQFRRLETQFF
>15|large|TRBJ2-7|TRBV9
CASSVGTSGIYEQYF
>12|large|TRBJ2-2|TRBV29-1
CSALPGTGELFF
>15|medium-sized|TRBJ2-3|TRBV20-1
CSAGDLAGESDTQYF
>14|medium-sized|TRBJ2-1|TRBV24-1
CATSRTGTQETQFF
>14|-|TRBJ2-7|TRBV11-1
CASSRGDAAYEQYF
>14|large|TRBJ2-1|TRBV6-6
CASSYIPRSREQFF
>12|large|TRBJ2-7|TRBV12-5
CASGGHLYEQYF
>15|medium-sized|TRBJ2-5|TRBV11-2
CASSLDGGRVETQYF
>15|-|TRBJ2-7|TRBV18
CASSLETGALYEQYF
>16|-|TRBJ2-1|TRBV11-2
CASSSAGTGGYNEQFF
>11|medium-sized|TRBJ2-3|TRBV20-1
CVAGVHGTQYF